This T cell receptor beta chain derives from a study of PD-1 blockade in classical Hodgkin lymphoma. Time point: cycle 4 day 1 (C4D1), after 6 weeks of nivolumab. After autologous stem cell transplantation all patients relapsed, and prior brentuximab vedotin exposure differed between cohorts. Measured with immunoSEQ multiplex PCR; TCRdb has only the in-frame clones, and not every one. This sample carries about 90,000 clones, 83% of them seen once, and the ten largest clones take more than 15%. With V trimmed by 10 bases and J by 3 bases, 11 bases remained unmatched. The germline V gene encodes CDR1 ENHRY and CDR2 SYGVKD. This CDR3 spans 15 amino acids.

The chain has TRBV10-3 and TRBJ2-2; 7 bases line up with TRBD1. This sequence originates from a human donor with classical Hodgkin lymphoma. The specimen was peripheral blood mononuclear cells (PBMCs), collected before the fourth cycle of nivolumab. This chain's CDR3 is CATIPGTAYTGELFF. The DNA for the CDR3 is TGTGCCACCATTCCGGGGACAGCTTACACCGGGGAGCTGTTTTTT.